These T cell receptor beta chains were read from a single sample in a study of shared clonotypes between healthy human individuals. Profiling relied on immunoSEQ multiplex PCR, and the TCRdb table lists in-frame clones only, not all of them. The table records about 2.1 million clones, about 94% of them present only once. Sequencing input: naive CD8+ T cells from PBMCs. The receptors shown here come from a man aged 18 to 29 in good health. Some clones in this sample may be carry-over from other donors' samples. CDR3s include the opening cysteine and the closing phenylalanine or tryptophan. Each record gives: J gene, V gene, D gene, clone size, CDR3 DNA, CDR3 protein. The D gene is left open where the match is weak. The size field is filled for only some rows; it gives once, few, many or a size class.

j_call: TRBJ2-7; v_call: TRBV6-1; d_call: NA; clone_size: NA; cdr3_nt: TGTGCCAGCGCCGTGACGGAGACCTACGAGCAGTACTTC; cdr3_aa: CASAVTETYEQYF
j_call: TRBJ2-2; v_call: TRBV15; d_call: NA; clone_size: NA; cdr3_nt: TGTGCCACCAGCAGAGATGGACGGGGGAACACCGGGGAGCTGTTTTTT; cdr3_aa: CATSRDGRGNTGELFF
j_call: TRBJ2-7; v_call: TRBV29-1; d_call: NA; clone_size: once; cdr3_nt: TGCAGCGTTGACCAGGGTCCCTACGAGCAGTACTTC; cdr3_aa: CSVDQGPYEQYF
j_call: TRBJ1-2; v_call: TRBV6-1; d_call: TRBD1; clone_size: NA; cdr3_nt: TGTGCCAGCAGAGGGACAGGGGACTATGGCTACACCTTC; cdr3_aa: CASRGTGDYGYTF
j_call: TRBJ2-1; v_call: TRBV27; d_call: TRBD2; clone_size: NA; cdr3_nt: TGTGCCAGCAGTCCACCTAGCGGGGTCTACAATGAGCAGTTCTTC; cdr3_aa: CASSPPSGVYNEQFF
j_call: TRBJ2-7; v_call: TRBV9; d_call: NA; clone_size: once; cdr3_nt: TGTGCCAGCAGCCCTCACTGGACGGGATCCTACGAGCAGTACTTC; cdr3_aa: CASSPHWTGSYEQYF
j_call: TRBJ2-5; v_call: TRBV27; d_call: NA; clone_size: NA; cdr3_nt: TGTGCCAGCGGGGTCCGCGGGGAGGAGACCCAGTACTTC; cdr3_aa: CASGVRGEETQYF
j_call: TRBJ2-7; v_call: TRBV4-2; d_call: NA; clone_size: NA; cdr3_nt: TGTGCCAGCAGCCAAGCGGCAAACAGGGTCTACGAGCAGTACTTC; cdr3_aa: CASSQAANRVYEQYF
j_call: TRBJ2-7; v_call: TRBV11-2; d_call: NA; clone_size: NA; cdr3_nt: TGTGCCAGCAGCTCGCCGACTAGCTACGAGCAGTACTTC; cdr3_aa: CASSSPTSYEQYF
j_call: TRBJ2-2; v_call: TRBV28; d_call: TRBD2; clone_size: NA; cdr3_nt: TGTGCCAGCAGTAGCAGAGCGGGAGGATTTACCGGGGAGCTGTTTTTT; cdr3_aa: CASSSRAGGFTGELFF
j_call: TRBJ2-7; v_call: TRBV7-9; d_call: NA; clone_size: once; cdr3_nt: TGTGCCAGCAGCTTAGGGGTAACAGCCTACGAGCAGTACTTC; cdr3_aa: CASSLGVTAYEQYF
j_call: TRBJ1-2; v_call: TRBV19; d_call: NA; clone_size: NA; cdr3_nt: TGTGCCAGTAGTAGGAATTTTGCTGACTATGGCTACACCTTC; cdr3_aa: CASSRNFADYGYTF
j_call: TRBJ1-1; v_call: TRBV6-1; d_call: NA; clone_size: NA; cdr3_nt: TGTGCCAGCAATGGTCAGGCGGTGAAAGCTTTCTTT; cdr3_aa: CASNGQAVKAFF
j_call: TRBJ1-1; v_call: TRBV19; d_call: TRBD1; clone_size: NA; cdr3_nt: TGTGCCAGTAGTATCAGGGGGCGCGTGGGCACTGAAGCTTTCTTT; cdr3_aa: CASSIRGRVGTEAFF
j_call: TRBJ2-1; v_call: TRBV28; d_call: NA; clone_size: NA; cdr3_nt: TGTGCCAGCAGTTTATCTTTTTTATCGAATGAGCAGTTCTTC; cdr3_aa: CASSLSFLSNEQFF
j_call: TRBJ1-2; v_call: TRBV7-8; d_call: TRBD1; clone_size: NA; cdr3_nt: TGTGCCAGCAGCCCTAGGACAGGGGTGCGCTATGGCTACACCTTC; cdr3_aa: CASSPRTGVRYGYTF
j_call: TRBJ1-2; v_call: TRBV9; d_call: NA; clone_size: NA; cdr3_nt: TGTGCCAGCAGCCCCGGAGGGTGGGATACCCCCTATGGCTACACCTTC; cdr3_aa: CASSPGGWDTPYGYTF
j_call: TRBJ2-7; v_call: TRBV7-8; d_call: TRBD1; clone_size: NA; cdr3_nt: TGTGCCAGCAGTTGGACAGGGGAGACCTACGAGCAGTACTTC; cdr3_aa: CASSWTGETYEQYF
j_call: TRBJ1-2; v_call: TRBV19; d_call: TRBD1; clone_size: NA; cdr3_nt: TGTGCCAGTACCCCGGACAGGGGGAATCGGGGCTACACCTTC; cdr3_aa: CASTPDRGNRGYTF
j_call: TRBJ2-7; v_call: TRBV29-1; d_call: TRBD1; clone_size: NA; cdr3_nt: TGCAGCGTCCGAGACAGGGACTCCTACGAGCAGTACTTC; cdr3_aa: CSVRDRDSYEQYF
j_call: TRBJ2-5; v_call: TRBV7-9; d_call: NA; clone_size: NA; cdr3_nt: TGTGCCAGCAGTATAAGGCTGGGCGAAGAGACCCAGTACTTC; cdr3_aa: CASSIRLGEETQYF
j_call: TRBJ2-6; v_call: TRBV30; d_call: NA; clone_size: NA; cdr3_nt: TGTGCCTGGAGGCGGGGCTCTGGGGCCAACGTCCTGACTTTC; cdr3_aa: CAWRRGSGANVLTF
j_call: TRBJ2-3; v_call: TRBV4-3; d_call: NA; clone_size: NA; cdr3_nt: TGCGCCAGCAGCCAAGAGGAGGTTTCGCTGGGGACGCAGTATTTT; cdr3_aa: CASSQEEVSLGTQYF
j_call: TRBJ2-3; v_call: TRBV7-3; d_call: NA; clone_size: NA; cdr3_nt: TGTGCCAGCAGCCGCTCTGGGGGGCTTAGCACAGATACGCAGTATTTT; cdr3_aa: CASSRSGGLSTDTQYF
j_call: TRBJ2-1; v_call: TRBV5-6; d_call: NA; clone_size: NA; cdr3_nt: TGTGCCAGCAGCATAGCGGATTTCGGCGAGCAGTTCTTC; cdr3_aa: CASSIADFGEQFF
j_call: TRBJ2-7; v_call: TRBV9; d_call: TRBD1; clone_size: NA; cdr3_nt: TGTGCCAGCAGCGCGACAGGGGGCATCTACGAGCAGTACTTC; cdr3_aa: CASSATGGIYEQYF
j_call: TRBJ2-7; v_call: TRBV6-5; d_call: TRBD1; clone_size: NA; cdr3_nt: TGTGCCAGCAGTGCTTCCGGGACAGCCTACGAGCAGTACTTC; cdr3_aa: CASSASGTAYEQYF
j_call: TRBJ2-1; v_call: TRBV28; d_call: TRBD2; clone_size: once; cdr3_nt: TGTGCGATCAATAGTCGGGAGGGATACAATGAGCAGTTCTTC; cdr3_aa: CAINSREGYNEQFF
j_call: TRBJ2-7; v_call: TRBV27; d_call: NA; clone_size: NA; cdr3_nt: TGTGCCAGCAGTTTATATGGACCGACCTACGAGCAGTACTTC; cdr3_aa: CASSLYGPTYEQYF
j_call: TRBJ1-4; v_call: TRBV21-1; d_call: NA; clone_size: NA; cdr3_nt: TGTGCCAGCAGCAAACCAGGACAGGGACTTAATGAAAAACTGTTTTTT; cdr3_aa: CASSKPGQGLNEKLFF
j_call: TRBJ2-1; v_call: TRBV6-1; d_call: NA; clone_size: NA; cdr3_nt: TGTGCCGCGACCCCGGGGGACGAGCAGTTCTTC; cdr3_aa: CAATPGDEQFF
j_call: TRBJ2-3; v_call: TRBV9; d_call: NA; clone_size: NA; cdr3_nt: TGTGCCAGCAGCCCCACAAGGAGACACACAGATACGCAGTATTTT; cdr3_aa: CASSPTRRHTDTQYF
j_call: TRBJ1-5; v_call: TRBV4-1; d_call: NA; clone_size: NA; cdr3_nt: TGCGCCAGCAGCCAAGGACCCCAGTCCCTTCAGCCCCAGCATTTT; cdr3_aa: CASSQGPQSLQPQHF
j_call: TRBJ1-5; v_call: TRBV29-1; d_call: NA; clone_size: NA; cdr3_nt: TGCAGCGTTATCACGCGTCCGGGTGGGGGCAATCAGCCCCAGCATTTT; cdr3_aa: CSVITRPGGGNQPQHF
j_call: TRBJ2-1; v_call: TRBV28; d_call: TRBD2; clone_size: NA; cdr3_nt: TGTGCCAGCAGTCCCATAGCGGGAGGGTACAATGAGCAGTTCTTC; cdr3_aa: CASSPIAGGYNEQFF
j_call: TRBJ2-7; v_call: TRBV27; d_call: TRBD2; clone_size: NA; cdr3_nt: TGTGCCAGCAGCCCATCCGGGGGGGAGAAGGCATACGAGCAGTACTTC; cdr3_aa: CASSPSGGEKAYEQYF
j_call: TRBJ2-7; v_call: TRBV4-1; d_call: NA; clone_size: NA; cdr3_nt: TGCGCCAGCAGCCAAGAGGGCAGAGGGAAAGAATACGAGCAGTACTTC; cdr3_aa: CASSQEGRGKEYEQYF
j_call: TRBJ2-5; v_call: TRBV7-2; d_call: NA; clone_size: NA; cdr3_nt: TGTGCCAGCAGCTCAGGACTGCAGGCGGGGACCCAGTACTTC; cdr3_aa: CASSSGLQAGTQYF
j_call: TRBJ1-4; v_call: TRBV28; d_call: NA; clone_size: NA; cdr3_nt: TGTGCCAGCAGCCCCGCCGCAACTAATGAAAAACTGTTTTTT; cdr3_aa: CASSPAATNEKLFF
j_call: TRBJ1-3; v_call: TRBV28; d_call: NA; clone_size: NA; cdr3_nt: TGTGCCAGCAGACTCGGAAACACCATATATTTT; cdr3_aa: CASRLGNTIYF
j_call: TRBJ1-3; v_call: TRBV11-2; d_call: NA; clone_size: NA; cdr3_nt: TGTGCCAGCAGCTTAGTCCGTTTGAGCTCTGGAAACACCATATATTTT; cdr3_aa: CASSLVRLSSGNTIYF
j_call: TRBJ2-2; v_call: TRBV7-9; d_call: NA; clone_size: NA; cdr3_nt: TGTGCCAGTACCGTTTACCAGAACACCGGGGAGCTGTTTTTT; cdr3_aa: CASTVYQNTGELFF
j_call: TRBJ1-5; v_call: TRBV5-6; d_call: TRBD1; clone_size: once; cdr3_nt: TGTGCCAGCAGCTCCGGGACAGGGAGACAGCCCCAGCATTTT; cdr3_aa: CASSSGTGRQPQHF
j_call: TRBJ1-2; v_call: TRBV27; d_call: TRBD1; clone_size: NA; cdr3_nt: TGTGCCAGCAGTAGGTCGGGTCGGCCGACTTACGGACAGGGGCGGGATGGCTACACCTTC; cdr3_aa: CASSRSGRPTYGQGRDGYTF
j_call: TRBJ2-5; v_call: TRBV7-9; d_call: TRBD1; clone_size: NA; cdr3_nt: TGTGCCAGCAGCCGGGACAGGTACCAAGATTTCACCCAGTACTTC; cdr3_aa: CASSRDRYQDFTQYF